This entry lists 30 T cell receptor beta chains sequenced from one sample in a study of cytomegalovirus exposure and HLA in healthy donors. PCR employed 60 Vbeta and 13 Jbeta primers. Clones were read by immunoSEQ multiplex PCR, and TCRdb kept only the in-frame ones, dropping some. The table records about 150,000 clones, nearly 80% of them present only once. Sequenced: PBMCs. These receptors came from a man younger than 45 in good health and CMV-seropositive.

This clone was seen more than once but under ten times. The chain joins TRBV18 to TRBJ2-1; 14 bases match TRBD2. The germline CDR1 and CDR2 sequences are KGHSH and LQKENI. The CDR3 consists of 15 residues. J lost 9 bases, V lost 3 bases, and 4 bases had no gene match. The CDR3 here is CASSPGLAGGGEQFF. The CDR3 DNA follows: TGTGCCAGCTCACCTGGACTAGCGGGAGGTGGTGAGCAGTTCTTC.

The V gene is TRBV6-1, the J gene TRBJ2-7; D is uncertain. Germline CDR1 and CDR2: MNHNS and SASEGT. The V and J ends lost 4 bases and 3 bases respectively, with 10 bases between them. This CDR3 region has 13 residues. The CDR3 coding sequence is TGTGCCAGCAGTGCATTGTCCTACTACGAGCAGTACTTC. Its protein product is CASSALSYYEQYF.

The chain joins TRBV7-9 to TRBJ2-5; no definite D call. This CDR3 contains 14 residues. The V gene lost 3 bases and the J gene lost 7 bases, with 15 bases spanning the gap. The germline CDR1 and CDR2 sequences are SEHNR and FQNEAQ (reference sequence). This CDR3 reads CASSFYGPESTQYF. The CDR3 region has the DNA TGTGCCAGCAGCTTTTACGGTCCCGAGTCGACCCAGTACTTC.

The chain uses TRBV28 and TRBJ1-1, with 9 nucleotides matching TRBD1. CDR3 length: 15 residues. Trimming took 5 bases from V and 3 from J; bases not matched to a gene: 7. Germline V gives CDR1 MDHEN, CDR2 SYDVKM. Written as DNA, the CDR3 is TGTGCCAGCAGTCCTCCGGACAGGGGCGACACTGAAGCTTTCTTT. This translates into CASSPPDRGDTEAFF.

This sequence joins TRBV30 and TRBJ2-5; D call uncertain. With the DNA end fitting TRBJ2-7 better, the J assignment may be wrong. Germline CDR1 reads GTSNPN; CDR2 reads SVGIG (reference sequence). The CDR3 runs to 12 residues. CDR3 coding DNA: TGTGCCTGGAGTGCTCCAAACTACGAGCAGTACTTC. Translating it yields CAWSAPNYEQYF.

The rearrangement joins TRBV6-5 to TRBJ2-7; 11 nucleotides line up with TRBD1. CDR3 length: 16 residues. V shed 2 bases, J shed 6 bases, and the junction held 9 bases outside the gene matches. Germline loops: CDR1 MNHEY, CDR2 SVGAGI. The CDR3 DNA follows: TGTGCCAGCAGTTACAAGTGGGACAGGGGGGCAAGCGAGCAGTACTTC. Protein product: CASSYKWDRGASEQYF.

V usage is TRBV19 and J usage is TRBJ2-5; 10 bases agree with TRBD2. The CDR3 spans 16 residues. Germline CDR1 LNHDA, CDR2 SQIVND (reference sequence). J gave up 2 bases and V 3 bases, and 6 bases lay outside the gene matches. The CDR3 nucleotides are TGTGCCAGTAGTATCCGAGGGACTAGCGCGCAAGAGACCCAGTACTTC. Translating gives CASSIRGTSAQETQYF. Full variable domain (remainder filled in from reference TRBV19 and TRBJ2-5): DGGITQSPKYLFRKEGQNVTLSCEQNLNHDAMYWYRQDPGQGLRLIYYSQIVNDFQKGDIAEGYSVSREKKESFPLTVTSAQKNPTAFYLCASSIRGTSAQETQYFGPGTRLLVL.

The chain has TRBV12-5 and TRBJ2-2; TRBD2 agrees at 8 bases. The CDR3 is 14 residues long. The V segment lost 5 bases and the J segment 6 bases; nucleotides outside the gene matches: 5. In germline, CDR1 is LGHNT, CDR2 FRNRAP. The CDR3 region is CASGHGLAAGELFF. DNA of the CDR3: TGTGCTAGTGGTCACGGACTAGCTGCCGGGGAGCTGTTTTTT. The full variable domain, its missing parts supplied by reference TRBV12-5 and TRBJ2-2, is DARVTQTPRHKVTEMGQEVTMRCQPILGHNTVFWYRQTMMQGLELLAYFRNRAPLDDSGMPKDRFSAEMPDATLATLKIQPSEPRDSAVYFCASGHGLAAGELFFGEGSRLTVL.

The CDR3 region is CASSDQGAGNQPQHF. CDR3 bases: TGTGCCAGCAGTGATCAGGGGGCGGGCAATCAGCCCCAGCATTTT. This chain connects TRBV2 to TRBJ1-5; 8 nucleotides match TRBD1. The V gene end was trimmed by 3 bases and the J gene end by 2 bases; junction bases not matched to a gene: 3. Germline lookup yields CDR1 SNHLY and CDR2 FYNNEI. CDR3 size: 15 residues.

V is TRBV7-8 and J is TRBJ2-7; perhaps TRBD2 as D (6 bases). V lost 5 bases, J lost 0 bases, and 20 bases lay in between. Germline V gene data show CDR1 as SGHVS and CDR2 as FQNEAQ. The CDR3 extends over 17 amino acids. Here the CDR3 reads CASSTRLVRVSSYEQYF. CDR3 coding DNA: TGTGCCAGCAGCACTCGACTAGTTCGAGTTAGCTCCTACGAGCAGTACTTC.

V gene TRBV7-2 combines with J gene TRBJ1-2, with no clear D. The CDR3 is made up of 13 amino acids. V lost 2 bases to trimming and J lost 4 bases, with 8 bases between them. Germline V gene lookup returns CDR1 SGHTA and CDR2 FQGNSA. CDR3 nucleotides: TGTGCCAGCAGCTTACTCCGTCCCTATGGCTACACCTTC. This gives the protein CASSLLRPYGYTF.

Only one count was recorded for this clone. The V call is TRBV2, the J call TRBJ2-7, with 7 positions matching TRBD1. This CDR3 is 15 amino acids long. The germline CDR1 and CDR2 sequences are SNHLY and FYNNEI. Trimming at V came to 6 bases and at J to 1 base, leaving 9 bases not matched to a gene. CDR3 residues: CASRQGEYTSYEQYF. The CDR3 region has the DNA TGTGCCAGCAGGCAGGGGGAGTACACTTCCTACGAGCAGTACTTC.

The V gene is TRBV7-9, the J gene TRBJ2-3, with 12 bases aligning to TRBD2. CDR3 length equals 17 residues. V lost 5 bases to trimming and J lost 4 bases; unmatched junction nucleotides: 10. Germline CDR1 SEHNR, CDR2 FQNEAQ (reference sequence). CDR3 bases: TGTGCCAGCAGCCGATCGACTAGCGGGAGTTCGTCAGATACGCAGTATTTT. Translated: CASSRSTSGSSSDTQYF.

The chain links TRBV15 to TRBJ2-1; TRBD2 matches at 8 bases. The CDR3 has 14 amino acids. V was clipped by 7 bases and J by 7 bases; unmatched bases: 9. Per germline, CDR1 LNHNV and CDR2 YYDKDF (reference sequence). CDR3 amino acids: CATNKRERGNEQFF. DNA of the CDR3: TGTGCCACCAACAAGCGGGAGAGGGGGAATGAGCAGTTCTTC. The full variable domain, completed using reference TRBV15 and TRBJ2-1, is DAMVIQNPRYQVTQFGKPVTLSCSQTLNHNVMYWYQQKSSQAPKLLFHYYDKDFNNEADTPDNFQSRRPNTSFCFLDIRSPGLGDTAMYLCATNKRERGNEQFFGPGTRLTVL.

The chain recombines TRBV2 with TRBJ2-2; TRBD2 aligns across 7 bases. CDR1 SNHLY and CDR2 FYNNEI come from the germline V gene. V gave up 4 bases and J gave up 6 bases; unmatched junction bases: 8. This CDR3 is 15 amino acids long. CDR3 coding DNA: TGTGCCAGCAGTGCCGGAGCTAGCGGAGCCGGGGAGCTGTTTTTT. It codes for CASSAGASGAGELFF.

The chain has TRBV7-3 and TRBJ2-6; 9 nucleotides match TRBD2. This CDR3 region has 18 residues. V lost 5 bases and J lost 0; bases outside the gene matches: 8. Germline CDR1 SGHTA, CDR2 FQGTGA. The chain's CDR3 is CASSKTSGRSSGANVLTF. DNA of the CDR3: TGTGCCAGCAGCAAGACTAGCGGACGGAGCTCTGGGGCCAACGTCCTGACTTTC.

The chain carries TRBV6-1 and TRBJ2-7; D perhaps matches TRBD2 (6 bases). The CDR3 length is 14 residues. The germline V gene has CDR1 MNHNS and CDR2 SASEGT. Deletions cut 3 bases from V and 1 base from J, with 10 bases between. The CDR3 loop reads CASSDPGVSYEQYF. The CDR3 DNA follows: TGTGCCAGCAGTGATCCGGGGGTATCCTACGAGCAGTACTTC.

The J gene is TRBJ1-1, the V gene TRBV5-6, with 7 bases fitting TRBD1. V lost 0 bases to trimming and J lost 7 bases; unmatched junction nucleotides: 9. Looked up from germline, CDR1 is SGHDT and CDR2 is YYEEEE. This CDR3 spans 15 amino acids. CDR3 in DNA: TGTGCCAGCAGCTTGGCCCTGGAGGGGGCGAGTGAAGCTTTCTTT. Encoded protein: CASSLALEGASEAFF.

CDR3 amino acids: CASSEAPAGGLGVETQYF. The CDR3, as DNA: TGTGCCAGCAGTGAAGCCCCAGCGGGAGGCCTGGGTGTTGAGACCCAGTACTTC. The rearrangement links TRBV2 to TRBJ2-5; 9 bases line up with TRBD2. Trimming took 0 bases from V and 5 from J; bases not matched to a gene: 13. CDR1 is SNHLY and CDR2 is FYNNEI in the germline V gene. The CDR3 is made up of 18 amino acids.

A few counts support this clone. The chain carries TRBV14 and TRBJ1-4; D remains ambiguous. Germline V gene data show CDR1 as SGHDN and CDR2 as FVKESK. There are 13 residues in the CDR3. V was cut by 4 bases and J by 8 bases, with 11 bases left in between. This CDR3 reads CASSLLREEKLFF. The CDR3 nucleotides are TGTGCCAGCAGCCTATTGAGGGAGGAAAAACTGTTTTTT.

This clone appeared a single time. An end of the junction does not agree with germline; a read error may underlie this. The chain uses TRBV28 and TRBJ2-7, with D possibly TRBD1 on 7 matching bases. The CDR3 sequence is 12 residues long. Germline V CDR1 and CDR2: MDHEN, SYDVKM. CDR3 nucleotides: TGTGCCAGCAGATTCGTCGACAGGGAGGTTCACTTC. This sequence encodes CASRFVDREVHF.

The V call is TRBV2, the J call TRBJ1-4; TRBD1 matches at 10 bases. Germline trimming cut 4 bases from V and 7 bases from J; bases unmatched to any gene: 12. Germline V CDR1 and CDR2: SNHLY, FYNNEI. This CDR3 is built from 17 residues. CDR3 DNA: TGTGCCAGCAGTGTGATGGGACAGGGGATACTTAGTGAAAAACTGTTTTTT. It codes for CASSVMGQGILSEKLFF.

The rearrangement links TRBV7-2 to TRBJ1-3, with 9 positions matching TRBD1. Germline V CDR1 and CDR2: SGHTA, FQGNSA. The length of the CDR3 is 17 residues. The trim removed 4 bases at V and 0 bases at J, leaving 7 bases unmatched. The CDR3 region has the DNA TGTGCCAGCAGCTCCGGACAGGGGTTAATCTCTGGAAACACCATATATTTT. It encodes CASSSGQGLISGNTIYF.

The V call is TRBV10-2, the J call TRBJ1-1; 8 bases match TRBD1. V lost 5 bases and J lost 1; bases outside the gene matches: 6. The length of the CDR3 is 15 residues. The V gene's germline CDR1 is WSHSY and CDR2 SAAADI. The CDR3 region is CASSSWDRRNTEAFF. CDR3 bases: TGCGCCAGCAGTTCATGGGACAGGCGGAACACTGAAGCTTTCTTT.

This chain joins TRBV28 and TRBJ2-1; 10 bases align to TRBD2. This CDR3 has 15 residues. Germline trimming cut 4 bases from V and 7 bases from J; bases unmatched to any gene: 7. The germline gives CDR1 MDHEN, CDR2 SYDVKM. The DNA for the CDR3 is TGTGCCAGCAGTTCTAGCGGGAGAGTCTATAATGAGCAGTTCTTC. It is translated as CASSSSGRVYNEQFF.

The chain employs TRBV5-6 and TRBJ1-2; D remains unclear. This CDR3 comprises 12 residues. V lost 2 bases and J lost 6, with 8 bases in between. The germline gives CDR1 SGHDT, CDR2 YYEEEE. The CDR3 spells CASSFLANGYTF. CDR3 DNA sequence: TGTGCCAGCAGCTTCCTAGCGAATGGCTACACCTTC.

The gene calls are TRBV6-1 and TRBJ1-2, with 9 bases lining up with TRBD1. CDR1 and CDR2 (germline): MNHNS, SASEGT. V was pared by 4 bases and J by 6 bases, with 15 bases of the junction left unmatched. The CDR3 extends over 17 amino acids. The CDR3 protein is CASSAVPGQGAFDGYTF. The CDR3 coding sequence is TGTGCCAGCAGTGCTGTACCGGGACAGGGCGCTTTTGATGGCTACACCTTC.

This clone has only a few counts. The rearrangement uses TRBV19 and TRBJ1-5; 11 bases agree with TRBD1. The germline gives CDR1 LNHDA, CDR2 SQIVND (reference sequence). The V gene end was trimmed by 5 bases and the J gene end by 2 bases; junction bases not matched to a gene: 14. The CDR3 contains 19 residues. The CDR3 reads CASSPITGTGGGGNQPQHF. DNA of the CDR3: TGTGCCAGTAGTCCAATCACCGGGACAGGGGGAGGGGGCAATCAGCCCCAGCATTTT.

In its sample, this clone was seen a few times. The rearrangement uses TRBV28 and TRBJ2-7, with D tentatively TRBD1 (6 bases). V was trimmed by 7 bases and J by 3 bases, leaving 13 bases between them. Germline CDR1 and CDR2: MDHEN and SYDVKM. CDR3 length: 13 residues. The CDR3 is CASTSDRHYEQYF. The CDR3 DNA reads as TGTGCCAGCACCTCGGACAGACACTACGAGCAGTACTTC.

J is TRBJ1-3 and V is TRBV5-1; TRBD1 matches 9 bases. CDR1 SGHRS and CDR2 YFSETQ come from the germline V gene. With V trimmed by 4 bases and J by 7 bases, 18 bases remained unmatched. The CDR3 consists of 18 residues. CDR3 amino acids: CASSVPQGAQIEGNTIYF. The CDR3, as DNA: TGCGCCAGCAGCGTTCCACAGGGGGCGCAGATAGAGGGGAACACCATATATTTT. Full variable domain (rest looked up from reference TRBV5-1 and TRBJ1-3): KAGVTQTPRYLIKTRGQQVTLSCSPISGHRSVSWYQQTPGQGLQFLFEYFSETQRNKGNFPGRFSGRQFSNSRSEMNVSTLELGDSALYLCASSVPQGAQIEGNTIYFGEGSWLTVV.